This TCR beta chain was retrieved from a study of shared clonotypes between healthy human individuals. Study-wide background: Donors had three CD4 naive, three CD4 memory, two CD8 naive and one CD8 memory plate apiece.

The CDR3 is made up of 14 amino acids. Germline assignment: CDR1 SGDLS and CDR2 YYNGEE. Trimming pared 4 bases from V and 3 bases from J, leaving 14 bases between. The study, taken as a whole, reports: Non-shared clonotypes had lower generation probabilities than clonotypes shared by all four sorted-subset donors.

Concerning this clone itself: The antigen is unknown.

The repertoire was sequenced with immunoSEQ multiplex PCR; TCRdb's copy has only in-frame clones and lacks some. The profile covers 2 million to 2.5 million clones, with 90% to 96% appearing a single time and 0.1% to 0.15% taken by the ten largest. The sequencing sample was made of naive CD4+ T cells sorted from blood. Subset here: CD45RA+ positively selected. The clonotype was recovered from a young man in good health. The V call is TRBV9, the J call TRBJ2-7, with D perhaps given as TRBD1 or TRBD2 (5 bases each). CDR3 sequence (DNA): TGTGCCAGCAGCTCTGGGCCGAGGGGCTACGAGCAGTACTTC. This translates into CASSSGPRGYEQYF.